This T cell receptor beta chain emerged from a study of shared clonotypes between healthy human individuals. Sequencing used immunoSEQ multiplex PCR; TCRdb keeps in-frame clones, though not all of them. The sample lists more than 2,000,000 clones, more than 85% seen once, with 0.39% in the top ten. CDR3 length: 16 amino acids. V dropped 0 bases and J dropped 2 bases, with 12 bases sitting between them. Germline assignment: CDR1 SGDLS and CDR2 YYNGEE. The rearrangement links TRBV9 to TRBJ1-3; weak D call: TRBD1 (5 bases). The TCR sequence derives from a man aged 18 to 29 in good health. Some clones in this sample may be carry-over from other donors' samples. Specimen: naive CD4+ T cells from PBMCs. This sample's subset: CD45RA+ positively selected. CDR3 amino acids: CASSVGDGETGNTIYF. For the CDR3, the DNA is TGTGCCAGCAGCGTAGGGGACGGAGAGACTGGAAACACCATATATTTT. Filled out from reference TRBV9 and TRBJ1-3, the complete variable domain reads DSGVTQTPKHLITATGQRVTLRCSPRSGDLSVYWYQQSLDQGLQFLIQYYNGEERAKGNILERFSAQQFPDLHSELNLSSLELGDSALYFCASSVGDGETGNTIYFGEGSWLTVV.